These 30 T cell receptor beta chains were all obtained from the same sample, sequenced in a study of regulatory T cells in long-lasting Graves disease. HTBI primers from iRepertoire and Arm-PCR of CDR3 regions yielded the TCR beta libraries. MiXCR, applied by TCRdb to the multiplex PCR reads, yields one record per CDR3 protein. The sample yields over 400,000 distinct CDR3 sequences, 12% to 15% seen once. Sample time point: newly diagnosed GD, antithyroid drugs for less than 3 months. PBMC RNA served as the TCR library source. The same specimen was also included in a second study, on T cells in Graves' hyperthyroidism and ophthalmopathy.

The sample was peripheral blood mononuclear cells (PBMCs), taken at new diagnosis, from a patient treated with antithyroid drugs. Source of these receptors: a woman aged 50 to 60 with Graves disease.

This clonotype came up a few times. The chain has TRBV4-1 and TRBJ1-2; 7 bases are shared with TRBD1. Germline CDR1 and CDR2: MGHRA and YSYEKL. This CDR3 comprises 15 residues. Trimming cost V 1 base and J 4 bases; bases outside gene matches: 6. The CDR3 DNA reads as TGCGCCAGCAGCCAAGGCAGGGGGGGCACCTATGGCTACACCTTC. It yields the protein CASSQGRGGTYGYTF.

At least ten counts were recorded for this clonotype. The DNA for the CDR3 is TGTGCCAGCAGCGGAGAAGGGCGCCGGGACCATTCCTACAATGAGCAGTTCTTC. Residues: CASSGEGRRDHSYNEQFF. The chain is built from TRBV7-9 and TRBJ2-1; TRBD1 or TRBD2 may be the D gene (5 bases each). The V end lost 5 bases, the J end lost 1 base, and 21 bases lay between the germline ends. CDR1 and CDR2 (germline): SEHNR, FQNEAQ (reference sequence). The CDR3 length is 18 residues. Variable domain in full (rest from reference TRBV7-9 and TRBJ2-1): DTGVSQNPRHKITKRGQNVTFRCDPISEHNRLYWYRQTLGQGPEFLTYFQNEAQLEKSRLLSDRFSAERPKGSFSTLEIQRTEQGDSAMYLCASSGEGRRDHSYNEQFFGPGTRLTVL.

Points on this clonotype: Sequence at one end of the junction differs from germline and may be a read error. The chain joins TRBV7-3 to TRBJ2-2; weak D call: TRBD2 (5 bases). The CDR3 is made up of 15 amino acids. Germline lookup yields CDR1 SGHTA and CDR2 FQGTGA. As DNA, the CDR3 is TGTGCCAACAGCTTGTATCGGGAGAACACCGGGGAGCTGTTTTTT. Protein product: CANSLYRENTGELFF.

This clonotype was detected many times. The genes are TRBV10-3 and TRBJ2-7; D is uncertain. V gave up 6 bases and J gave up 1 base, with 10 bases separating them. CDR1 is ENHRY, CDR2 SYGVKD, per germline. The CDR3 sequence is 13 residues long. For the CDR3, the DNA is TGTGCCATCAGCCCCCAGCTTTCCTACGAGCAGTACTTC. It encodes CAISPQLSYEQYF.

This clonotype was counted only a few times. The chain links TRBV11-1 to TRBJ2-4; D is unclear. The CDR3 is made up of 14 amino acids. V lost 2 bases to trimming and J lost 6 bases, with 11 bases between them. The germline V gene encodes CDR1 SGHAT and CDR2 FQDESV (reference sequence). CDR3 sequence reads: CASSLRQDPNIQYF. CDR3 nucleotide sequence: TGTGCCAGCAGCTTAAGGCAGGACCCAAACATTCAGTACTTC. Supplemented by reference TRBV11-1 and TRBJ2-4, the full variable domain reads EAEVAQSPRYKITEKSQAVAFWCDPISGHATLYWYRQILGQGPELLVQFQDESVVDDSQLPKDRFSAERLKGVDSTLKIQPAELGDSAMYLCASSLRQDPNIQYFGAGTRLSVL.

In its sample, this clonotype was seen many times. The junction does not match germline at one end; this may be a read error. This chain uses TRBV5-1 with TRBJ1-1, with unresolved D. Per the germline V gene, CDR1 is SGHRS and CDR2 is YFSETQ. The CDR3 has 13 amino acids. CDR3 DNA sequence: TGTGCCAGCAGCTTAGGTGCGGGCACTGAAGCTTTCTTT. Protein sequence: CASSLGAGTEAFF.

This clonotype showed up just a few times. The chain recombines TRBV7-2 with TRBJ1-5; a possible D gene is TRBD1 (5 bases). Germline CDR1 is SGHTA and CDR2 is FQGNSA. The CDR3 covers 15 residues. V was cut by 0 bases and J by 2 bases, with 8 bases left in between. The CDR3 loop is CASSLAVGGNQPQHF. Written as DNA, the CDR3 is TGTGCCAGCAGCTTAGCGGTAGGGGGCAATCAGCCCCAGCATTTT.

This clonotype appeared many times. J is TRBJ1-1 and V is TRBV12-3 or TRBV12-4, with D perhaps TRBD1 (6 bases). The V end was cut by 5 bases, the J end by 1 base, with 11 bases between. The CDR3 contains 14 residues. The CDR3 coding sequence is TGTGCCAGCAGTATGAGGACAGAGAACACTGAAGCTTTCTTT. This sequence encodes CASSMRTENTEAFF.

Remarks on this clonotype: A read error is possible here, since a much larger clone lies one base away. The chain's CDR3 is CASSLFGESRDEQYF. The CDR3 DNA sequence: TGTGCCAGCAGTTTATTTGGAGAATCAAGGGACGAGCAGTACTTC. The rearrangement links TRBV28 to TRBJ2-7; D ambiguous. Germline V gene sequence: CDR1 MDHEN, CDR2 SYDVKM. CDR3 length: 15 amino acids. The ends were cut back, 1 base at V and 5 bases at J, with 15 bases in the middle.

This clonotype was seen many times. This chain connects TRBV3-1 to TRBJ2-7, with 7 bases that match TRBD2. J was trimmed by 6 bases and V by 8 bases; bases with no gene match: 7. The CDR3 sequence is 12 residues long. Germline CDR1 is LGHDT and CDR2 is YNNKEL (reference sequence). CDR3 protein: CASARSGIEQYF. As DNA, the CDR3 is TGTGCCAGCGCCAGGAGCGGGATCGAGCAGTACTTC.

This clonotype was detected ten times or more. This chain links TRBV11-2 with TRBJ2-1, with 10 nucleotides matching TRBD1. Germline trimming cut 0 bases from V and 0 bases from J; bases unmatched to any gene: 5. Germline-derived CDR1 and CDR2 are SGHAT and FQNNGV. This CDR3 comprises 18 residues. The CDR3 region has the DNA TGTGCCAGCAGCTTAGATCGGGACAGGGGTAGCTCCTACAATGAGCAGTTCTTC. This encodes CASSLDRDRGSSYNEQFF.

V and J are TRBV11-3 and TRBJ2-3; D is ambiguous. The germline gives CDR1 SGHNT, CDR2 YENEEA. The CDR3 extends over 13 amino acids. The germline V and J ends were trimmed by 3 bases and 3 bases, with 7 bases remaining between them. CDR3 amino acids: CASSFYSTDTQYF. CDR3 sequence (DNA): TGTGCCAGCAGCTTCTACAGTACAGATACGCAGTATTTT. Supplemented by reference TRBV11-3 and TRBJ2-3, the full variable domain reads EAGVVQSPRYKIIEKKQPVAFWCNPISGHNTLYWYLQNLGQGPELLIRYENEEAVDDSQLPKDRFSAERLKGVDSTLKIQPAELGDSAVYLCASSFYSTDTQYFGPGTRLTVL.

This clonotype was picked up many times. The chain couples TRBV12-3 or TRBV12-4 to TRBJ2-3; the match to TRBD2 covers 7 bases. V shed 4 bases, J shed 0 bases, and the junction held 4 bases outside the gene matches. The length of the CDR3 is 15 residues. DNA for the CDR3: TGTGCCAGCAGTTGGGGGGGACTTAGCACAGATACGCAGTATTTT. Protein product: CASSWGGLSTDTQYF.

This clonotype was seen at least ten times. This sequence joins TRBV28 and TRBJ2-7; no definite D call. The V gene's germline CDR1 is MDHEN and CDR2 SYDVKM. CDR3 size: 12 residues. The germline V and J ends were trimmed by 2 bases and 5 bases, with 7 bases remaining between them. The DNA of the CDR3 is TGTGCCAGCAGTTTACTCAGAAACGAGCAGTACTTC. Its translation is CASSLLRNEQYF.

This clonotype was recorded many times. Here the CDR3 DNA reads TGTGCCAGCAGTTGGGGAGCCAAAAACATTCAGTACTTC. This encodes CASSWGAKNIQYF. The chain links TRBV6-5 to TRBJ2-4; no firm D call. The V gene lost 4 bases and the J gene lost 0 bases, with 4 bases spanning the gap. In germline, CDR1 is MNHEY, CDR2 SVGAGI. This CDR3 spans 13 amino acids.

On this clonotype: It may be a read error: a sequence one base away is much more abundant. The rearrangement links TRBV3-1 to TRBJ2-7; D could derive from TRBD1 or TRBD2 (6 bases each). The germline CDR1 and CDR2 sequences are LGHDT and YNNKEL (reference sequence). The CDR3 spans 17 residues. The V end was cut by 6 bases, the J end by 4 bases, with 25 bases between. In DNA form, the CDR3 reads TGTGCCAGCAGGCGACAACTAGGGGGGCGGGACAAATACGAGCAGTACTTC. Translating gives CASRRQLGGRDKYEQYF.

This clonotype was seen only a few times. This chain links TRBV19 with TRBJ2-2, with D possibly being TRBD1 or TRBD2 (7 bases each). Looked up from germline, CDR1 is LNHDA and CDR2 is SQIVND (reference sequence). This CDR3 comprises 14 residues. V lost 7 bases and J lost 6, with 15 bases in between. The CDR3 coding sequence is TGTGCCAGTACAAGACAGGGAGGGTCCGGGGAGCTGTTTTTT. This encodes CASTRQGGSGELFF.

This clonotype was recorded many times. J is TRBJ1-2 and V is TRBV28, with D unclear. There are 15 residues in the CDR3. V dropped 5 bases and J dropped 2 bases, with 15 bases sitting between them. Germline V gives CDR1 MDHEN, CDR2 SYDVKM. The CDR3 protein is CASSTPFGNNYGYTF. CDR3 DNA sequence: TGTGCCAGCAGTACTCCGTTCGGAAACAACTATGGCTACACCTTC.

This clonotype was detected many times. A read error may produce the germline difference seen at one junction end. V usage is TRBV5-1 and J usage is TRBJ2-1, with D maybe TRBD2 (5 bases). The CDR3 has 13 amino acids. From germline, CDR1 is SGHRS and CDR2 YFSETQ. For the CDR3, the DNA is TGTGCCAGCAGCTTAACGGGGTACAATGAGCAGTTCTTC. Its translation: CASSLTGYNEQFF.

This clonotype was counted ten times or more. The chain joins TRBV10-3 to TRBJ2-1; 16 bases are a match to TRBD2. The CDR3 spans 18 residues. The junction had 5 bases not matched to a gene; V was cut back by 3 bases and J by 3 bases. Germline V CDR1 and CDR2: ENHRY, SYGVKD. CDR3 region: CAISDGTSGRAYYNEQFF. In nucleotides, the CDR3 is TGTGCCATCAGTGACGGGACTAGCGGGAGGGCATACTACAATGAGCAGTTCTTC.

Worth noting for this clonotype: This may arise from a read error, as a much more abundant clone is one base away. The chain has TRBV3-1 and TRBJ2-1, with D tentatively TRBD2 (6 bases). The CDR3 contains 15 residues. Per germline, CDR1 LGHDT and CDR2 YNNKEL (reference sequence). Trimming took off 7 bases at V and 4 bases at J, with 17 bases between the two ends. The CDR3 protein is CASKGTGGPYNEQFF. In nucleotides, the CDR3 is TGTGCCAGCAAAGGGACTGGCGGGCCGTACAATGAGCAGTTCTTC.

This clonotype was found a few times. This chain connects TRBV29-1 to TRBJ2-5, with 7 bases lining up with TRBD2. CDR1 and CDR2 (germline): SQVTM, ANQGSEA. With 7 bases clipped from V and 4 bases from J, the junction kept 6 bases outside the gene matches. The length of the CDR3 is 12 residues. The CDR3 sequence: CSEFSGGETQYF. For the CDR3, the DNA is TGCAGCGAGTTTTCGGGAGGAGAGACCCAGTACTTC.

This clonotype came up many times. The chain recombines TRBV28 with TRBJ2-7; D call uncertain. Germline assignment: CDR1 MDHEN and CDR2 SYDVKM. The length of the CDR3 is 16 residues. The V end lost 3 bases, the J end lost 4 bases, and 19 bases lay between the germline ends. CDR3 loop: CASSFASSDGSYEQYF. DNA for the CDR3: TGTGCCAGCAGTTTTGCCTCCTCTGATGGGTCTTACGAGCAGTACTTC. Full variable domain (missing parts from reference TRBV28 and TRBJ2-7): DVKVTQSSRYLVKRTGEKVFLECVQDMDHENMFWYRQDPGLGLRLIYFSYDVKMKEKGDIPEGYSVSREKKERFSLILESASTNQTSMYLCASSFASSDGSYEQYFGPGTRLTVT.

This clonotype was seen at least ten times. The chain employs TRBV2 and TRBJ2-5; D is uncertain. This CDR3 is 13 amino acids long. Germline V CDR1 and CDR2: SNHLY, FYNNEI. Trimming removed 2 bases from V and 4 bases from J, with 8 bases in between. The DNA of the CDR3 is TGTGCCAGCAGTGAACGGCTAGGAGAGACCCAGTACTTC. It codes for CASSERLGETQYF.

The rearrangement links TRBV9 to TRBJ2-1; D unresolved. This CDR3 is 20 amino acids long. V shed 0 bases and J shed 0 bases, with 22 bases lying between them. Germline CDR1 is SGDLS and CDR2 is YYNGEE. CDR3 bases: TGTGCCAGCAGCGTAGATCCCCTTGGTTTACTCAGAAGCTCCTACAATGAGCAGTTCTTC. Translation: CASSVDPLGLLRSSYNEQFF.

This clonotype was recorded many times. The chain recombines TRBV28 with TRBJ1-1; TRBD1 might be the D (6 bases). CDR1 is MDHEN, CDR2 SYDVKM, per germline. The CDR3 has 16 amino acids. V lost 4 bases and J lost 1, with 16 bases in between. CDR3 DNA: TGTGCCAGCAGTTACACAGGGTTTCATCGGAACACTGAAGCTTTCTTT. Protein product: CASSYTGFHRNTEAFF.

The table lists this clonotype with many counts. V usage is TRBV28 and J usage is TRBJ2-1, with TRBD2 matching over 8 bases. V was clipped by 5 bases and J by 8 bases; unmatched bases: 17. CDR1 and CDR2 (germline): MDHEN, SYDVKM. The CDR3 is made up of 17 amino acids. Here the CDR3 DNA reads TGTGCCAGCAGTCAAGTCTTGTCGGGAGGGCTAAGGCATGAGCAGTTCTTC. Translation: CASSQVLSGGLRHEQFF.

This clonotype was picked up many times. This chain joins TRBV19 and TRBJ2-1; D is unresolved. From germline, CDR1 is LNHDA and CDR2 SQIVND (reference sequence). V was pared by 5 bases and J by 8 bases, with 10 bases between. The CDR3 runs 12 residues. The CDR3 DNA sequence: TGTGCCAGTAGTTTGGTAGCTTATGAGCAGTTCTTC. As protein: CASSLVAYEQFF. The full variable domain, its missing parts supplied by reference TRBV19 and TRBJ2-1, is DGGITQSPKYLFRKEGQNVTLSCEQNLNHDAMYWYRQDPGQGLRLIYYSQIVNDFQKGDIAEGYSVSREKKESFPLTVTSAQKNPTAFYLCASSLVAYEQFFGPGTRLTVL.

This clonotype was detected many times. V usage is TRBV28 and J usage is TRBJ1-2, with a possible D match to TRBD1 (5 bases). Per germline, CDR1 MDHEN and CDR2 SYDVKM. V lost 2 bases and J 3 bases, leaving 10 bases between the germline ends. The CDR3 consists of 14 residues. CDR3 sequence reads: CASSLGARYYGYTF. As DNA, the CDR3 is TGTGCCAGCAGTTTAGGGGCGCGGTACTATGGCTACACCTTC.

Many counts were recorded for this clonotype. The V call is TRBV9, the J call TRBJ1-1; D may be TRBD1 (6 bases). The V and J ends lost 4 bases and 1 base respectively, with 11 bases between them. Germline V gives CDR1 SGDLS, CDR2 YYNGEE. The CDR3 is made up of 14 amino acids. For the CDR3, the DNA is TGTGCCAGCAGCACAGGGACGGGGAACACTGAAGCTTTCTTT. Translated: CASSTGTGNTEAFF.